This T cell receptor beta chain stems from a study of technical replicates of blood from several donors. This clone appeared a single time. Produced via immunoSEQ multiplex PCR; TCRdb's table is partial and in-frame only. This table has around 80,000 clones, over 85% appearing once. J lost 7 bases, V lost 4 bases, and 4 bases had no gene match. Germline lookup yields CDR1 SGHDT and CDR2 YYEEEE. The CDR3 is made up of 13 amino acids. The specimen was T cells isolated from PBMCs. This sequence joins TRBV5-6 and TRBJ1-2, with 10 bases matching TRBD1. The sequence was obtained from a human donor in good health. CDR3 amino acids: CASSQRDRGGYTF. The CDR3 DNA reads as TGTGCCAGCAGCCAACGGGACAGGGGTGGCTACACCTTC.